Presented here are 23 T cell receptor beta chains from one specimen sequenced in a study of control samples from healthy donors and cancer patients. Clones were read by immunoSEQ multiplex PCR, and TCRdb kept only the in-frame ones, dropping some. Here the sample spans roughly 100,000 clones, around 89% being singletons. The sequenced material came from PBMCs. All receptors come from a man aged 60-69 years with lung cancer.

The chain employs TRBV29-1 and TRBJ1-5, with D perhaps TRBD1 (6 bases). The germline CDR1 and CDR2 sequences are SQVTM and ANQGSEA. V lost 2 bases and J lost 2, with 10 bases in between. The CDR3 totals 14 residues. The CDR3 sequence: CSVELQGGNQPQHF. The CDR3 nucleotides are TGCAGCGTTGAATTACAGGGAGGCAATCAGCCCCAGCATTTT. The complete variable domain, with remaining parts taken from reference TRBV29-1 and TRBJ1-5, reads SAVISQKPSRDICQRGTSLTIQCQVDSQVTMMFWYRQQPGQSLTLIATANQGSEATYESGFVIDKFPISRPNLTFSTLTVSNMSPEDSSIYLCSVELQGGNQPQHFGDGTRLSIL.

The chain combines TRBV11-3 with TRBJ1-1; 7 positions match TRBD1. J lost 4 bases, V lost 3 bases, and 11 bases had no gene match. Germline V lookup: CDR1 SGHNT, CDR2 YENEEA. The CDR3 sequence is 16 residues long. CDR3 loop: CASSFDMTGTTTEAFF. CDR3 DNA: TGTGCCAGCAGCTTCGATATGACAGGGACGACCACTGAAGCTTTCTTT.

Remarks on this clone: One junction end does not reproduce the germline sequence, and a read error may be involved. V is TRBV30 and J is TRBJ1-1; D is unclear. This CDR3 contains 14 residues. Germline assignment: CDR1 GTSNPN and CDR2 SVGIG (reference sequence). The CDR3: CATHSLRLGTEAFF. The CDR3 region has the DNA TGCGCGACTCATTCCCTAAGACTTGGCACTGAAGCTTTCTTT.

V usage is TRBV6-5 and J usage is TRBJ1-6; possibly TRBD1 for D (5 bases). V was shortened by 0 bases and J by 5 bases, with 8 bases between the two germline ends. Germline V gene lookup returns CDR1 MNHEY and CDR2 SVGAGI. The CDR3 has 15 amino acids. This CDR3 reads CASSYSGRDNSPLHF. As DNA, the CDR3 is TGTGCCAGCAGTTACTCGGGACGGGATAATTCACCCCTCCACTTT.

This chain joins TRBV6-2 or TRBV6-3 and TRBJ2-7; no firm D call. CDR3 length: 16 amino acids. CDR1 MNHEY and CDR2 SVGEGT come from the germline V gene. V lost 5 bases and J lost 1, with 18 bases in between. The CDR3 DNA sequence: TGTGCCAGCAGTCCCCACGGTACGATTGGTTCCTACGAGCAGTACGTC. Amino acids: CASSPHGTIGSYEQYV.

J is TRBJ1-4 and V is TRBV30; 9 bases are shared with TRBD1. V was pared by 5 bases and J by 7 bases, with 2 bases of the junction left unmatched. This CDR3 comprises 12 residues. Germline V lookup: CDR1 GTSNPN, CDR2 SVGIG (reference sequence). CDR3 residues: CAWGQGTEKLFF. For the CDR3, the DNA is TGTGCCTGGGGACAGGGGACTGAAAAACTGTTTTTT.

This chain connects TRBV7-6 to TRBJ2-2, with D tentatively TRBD1 (6 bases). The CDR3 loop spans 18 amino acids. The V end lost 3 bases, the J end lost 0 bases, and 17 bases lay between the germline ends. In germline, CDR1 is SGHVS, CDR2 FNYEAQ. CDR3 DNA: TGTGCCAGCAGCTTCGTCATTCCGGGACAAACGAACACCGGGGAGCTGTTTTTT. Encoded protein: CASSFVIPGQTNTGELFF.

The gene calls are TRBV9 and TRBJ1-2; 7 nucleotides match TRBD1. Germline CDR1 reads SGDLS; CDR2 reads YYNGEE. CDR3 size: 16 residues. V shed 3 bases and J 0 bases; nucleotides not matched to a gene: 8. As DNA, the CDR3 is TGTGCCAGCAGCGCGGACAGGAAGGGAGCTAACTATGGCTACACCTTC. This translates into CASSADRKGANYGYTF.

V usage is TRBV7-2 and J usage is TRBJ2-7, with D perhaps matching TRBD2 (6 bases). Per germline, CDR1 SGHTA and CDR2 FQGNSA. Trimming removed 5 bases at V and 7 bases at J, with 12 bases between. The length of the CDR3 is 12 residues. The CDR3 nucleotides are TGTGCCAGCAGCCGGCATCGGGAGGAGCAGTACTTC. Protein sequence: CASSRHREEQYF.

The chain's CDR3 is CATSREGSGIRVWEKLFF. CDR3 in DNA: TGTGCCACCAGCAGAGAAGGGTCAGGGATCCGGGTATGGGAAAAACTGTTTTTT. The chain combines TRBV15 with TRBJ1-4; a possible D gene is TRBD1 (5 bases). Germline V CDR1 and CDR2: LNHNV, YYDKDF (reference sequence). Trimming left V 0 bases short and J 8 bases short, with 22 bases between. The CDR3 extends over 18 amino acids.

This clone appeared a single time. The J gene is TRBJ1-4, the V gene TRBV18, with D tentatively TRBD1 (6 bases). Per germline, CDR1 KGHSH and CDR2 LQKENI. The CDR3 has 15 amino acids. The V gene lost 4 bases and the J gene lost 7 bases, with 16 bases spanning the gap. CDR3 sequence (DNA): TGTGCCAGCTCACTCGGGATCCAGGGGAGTGAAAAACTGTTTTTT. Protein sequence: CASSLGIQGSEKLFF.

The chain combines TRBV9 with TRBJ2-7; tentative D call: TRBD1 (5 bases). V shed 4 bases and J shed 0 bases, with 14 bases lying between them. CDR1 and CDR2 (germline): SGDLS, YYNGEE. The CDR3 runs 15 residues. The CDR3: CASSMRDSPSYEQYF. The CDR3 bases are TGTGCCAGCAGCATGAGAGACAGCCCCTCCTACGAGCAGTACTTC.

This sequence joins TRBV25-1 and TRBJ1-3, with 9 bases fitting TRBD1. Losses at the gene ends were 1 base for V and 7 bases for J; bases not matched to a gene: 8. Per the germline V gene, CDR1 is MGHDK and CDR2 is SYGVNS. This CDR3 spans 16 amino acids. The CDR3 sequence: CASSELQGARSNTIYF. CDR3 coding DNA: TGTGCCAGCAGTGAATTACAGGGGGCTCGGAGCAACACCATATATTTT.

This chain uses TRBV5-1 with TRBJ2-5; D remains ambiguous. The CDR3 extends over 15 amino acids. V was clipped by 0 bases and J by 1 base, with 10 bases between them. Germline V gives CDR1 SGHRS, CDR2 YFSETQ. The CDR3 region has the DNA TGCGCCAGCAGCTTGGCCGGAGCCAGCCAAGAGACCCAGTACTTC. Residues: CASSLAGASQETQYF. Using reference TRBV5-1 and TRBJ2-5 for the parts outside the CDR3, the full variable domain is KAGVTQTPRYLIKTRGQQVTLSCSPISGHRSVSWYQQTPGQGLQFLFEYFSETQRNKGNFPGRFSGRQFSNSRSEMNVSTLELGDSALYLCASSLAGASQETQYFGPGTRLLVL.

This clone was counted once. CDR3 coding DNA: TGTGCCAGCAGCTTTACCCCCTCAGCGGGGCTGACAGATACGCAGTATTTT. It codes for CASSFTPSAGLTDTQYF. The chain employs TRBV7-9 and TRBJ2-3, with 7 bases matching TRBD2. CDR1 is SEHNR and CDR2 is FQNEAQ in the germline V gene (reference sequence). The CDR3 is 17 amino acids. J lost 3 bases, V lost 3 bases, and 12 bases had no gene match.

The chain couples TRBV10-3 to TRBJ1-1; 7 bases map to TRBD1. Germline V gives CDR1 ENHRY, CDR2 SYGVKD. The CDR3 runs 13 residues. V was pared by 10 bases and J by 3 bases, with 8 bases of the junction left unmatched. CDR3 in DNA: TGTGCCACTATGGGCGACAGGGACACTGAAGCTTTCTTT. It encodes CATMGDRDTEAFF.

The V and J genes are TRBV10-2 and TRBJ2-3; 9 bases map to TRBD1. The CDR3 is 14 residues long. Germline V gene lookup returns CDR1 WSHSY and CDR2 SAAADI. Trimming removed 6 bases from V and 0 bases from J; junction bases left unmatched: 1. The CDR3 nucleotides read TGCGCCAGCAGACAGGGGGCCAGCACAGATACGCAGTATTTT. It encodes CASRQGASTDTQYF.

The V and J genes are TRBV5-1 and TRBJ2-5; the match to TRBD1 covers 7 bases. The CDR3 is 14 residues long. CDR1 and CDR2 (germline): SGHRS, YFSETQ. The V and J ends lost 0 bases and 4 bases, in that order; junction bases with no gene match: 3. The CDR3 loop is CASSLGQGRETQYF. CDR3 nucleotides: TGCGCCAGCAGCTTGGGACAGGGCCGAGAGACCCAGTACTTC.

As concerns this clone: A clone one base away is much larger, so this may be a read error. The chain recombines TRBV2 with TRBJ2-3; TRBD2 aligns across 9 bases. The germline gives CDR1 SNHLY, CDR2 FYNNEI. The length of the CDR3 is 20 residues. V trimming: 3 bases; J trimming: 3 bases; junction bases outside the gene matches: 19. CDR3 bases: TGTGCCAGCAGTGACGGTCCGGGCGCGGGGGGGGCCTTGGGAACAGATACGCAGTATTTT. Protein: CASSDGPGAGGALGTDTQYF.

This clone was found a few times. The rearrangement uses TRBV5-5 and TRBJ2-5; 10 bases map to TRBD2. This CDR3 has 15 residues. Germline V gene data show CDR1 as SGHKS and CDR2 as YYEKEE (reference sequence). With 4 bases clipped from V and 3 bases from J, the junction kept 6 bases outside the gene matches. CDR3 sequence (DNA): TGTGCCAGCAGCCCATTTGGACTAGCGGAAGAGACCCAGTACTTC. The encoded protein is CASSPFGLAEETQYF.

The rearrangement links TRBV6-1 to TRBJ2-7, with D possibly TRBD2 on 6 matching bases. Deletions cut 3 bases from V and 0 bases from J, with 6 bases between. This CDR3 comprises 13 residues. Germline-derived CDR1 and CDR2 are MNHNS and SASEGT. CDR3 protein: CASSEDYSYEQYF. The CDR3 DNA follows: TGTGCCAGCAGTGAGGACTACTCCTACGAGCAGTACTTC.

V usage is TRBV7-8 and J usage is TRBJ2-7, with D possibly called TRBD1 or TRBD2 (6 bases each). Looked up from germline, CDR1 is SGHVS and CDR2 is FQNEAQ. The CDR3 is 13 residues long. V was clipped by 1 base and J by 6 bases, with 10 bases between them. Written as DNA, the CDR3 is TGTGCCAGCAGCTTAGTAAGGGGGGTCGAGCAGTACGTC. It yields the protein CASSLVRGVEQYV.

This chain connects TRBV5-1 to TRBJ2-6; D is tentatively TRBD1 or TRBD2 (5 bases each). Germline CDR1 reads SGHRS; CDR2 reads YFSETQ. V was shortened by 0 bases and J by 2 bases, with 9 bases between the two germline ends. This CDR3 region has 16 residues. Here the CDR3 reads CASSLGGETGANVLTF. In DNA, the CDR3 is TGCGCCAGCAGCTTGGGAGGGGAGACTGGGGCCAACGTCCTGACTTTC.